This TCR beta chain was sequenced in a study of early T cells in non-severe SARS-CoV-2 infection. V lost 6 bases to trimming and J lost 8 bases; unmatched junction nucleotides: 9. This CDR3 region has 14 residues. The study's findings and limits: Missing private and CD4 specificities, VDJdb matching favored anti-spike CD8 responses.

This clonotype was recorded many times. The antigen remains undetermined. Molecules of cDNA were individually given unique molecular identifiers that were attached to them. TCRdb processed the 5' RACE reads anew with MiXCR; each CDR3 protein has one entry. This sample has about 56,000 distinct CDR3 sequences; 10% occur once, and the top ten carry 5.5% to 7%. The sample comprised whole blood. The chain has TRBV12-3 or TRBV12-4 and TRBJ2-1; 8 bases agree with TRBD2. This receptor was identified in an adult who was a healthcare worker with PCR-confirmed SARS-CoV-2 infection or an uninfected control (not recorded which). The CDR3 loop is CASSSGTRFYEQFF. CDR3 sequence (DNA): TGTGCCAGCAGCTCCGGGACTAGGTTCTATGAGCAGTTCTTC.